The entry below gives a single T cell receptor (beta chain) sequence along with its context. Unique molecular identifiers were used to barcode this TCRbeta library. TCRdb independently ran MiXCR on the PCR reads; one entry per CDR3 protein. Of fewer than 550,000 distinct CDR3 sequences listed, 9.5% to 12% were seen once; the top ten hold around 13%. Germline values: CDR1 SGHTA, CDR2 FQGNSA. This CDR3 region has 13 residues. V dropped 5 bases and J dropped 10; count of bases not matched to a gene: 6. The data originate from a study of T-cell reconstitution after alpha-beta-depleted transplantation in children.

This receptor was identified in a female patient aged 2 to 10 who had a stem cell transplant for aplastic anemia, so the T cells may come from the graft donor. Source: PBMCs, mostly from graft donor cells, taken 180 days after TCRalphabeta/CD19-depleted stem cell transplant. V and J are TRBV7-2 and TRBJ1-1; 11 nucleotides match TRBD1. The CDR3 is CASSLRTGGLAFF. The DNA of the CDR3 is TGTGCCAGCAGCCTCCGGACAGGGGGCTTAGCTTTCTTT.